What follows is one T cell receptor beta chain and its context. Antigen: not known. V was trimmed by 0 bases and J by 1 base, leaving 14 bases between them. The CDR3 has 16 amino acids. Germline loops: CDR1 SGHRS, CDR2 YFSETQ. The data were obtained in a study of T cell repertoires in cytomegalovirus infection. As for the study in general: From public TCR beta signatures came an indication of both CMV infection and matching HLA type. Broader study findings: Public TCR beta family frequency separated CMV-and-HLA carriers, including in an independent cohort. There were HLA-C-restricted CMV-specific TCR beta clonotypes dominating the ex vivo response.

MiXCR, run by TCRdb on the reads, gives a single entry per CDR3 protein. The data hold approximately 550,000 distinct CDR3 sequences, with 16% observed a single time. Sequencing was done on a sample of CD8+ T cells from PBMCs. This chain links TRBV5-1 with TRBJ2-7; D remains ambiguous. This TCR was recovered from a human donor in good health (CMV status not recorded). Some clones in this sample may be carry-over from other donors' samples. As DNA, the CDR3 is TGCGCCAGCAGCTTGGAAATAGGGAAACCTTCCTACGAGCAGTACTTC. This translates into CASSLEIGKPSYEQYF.